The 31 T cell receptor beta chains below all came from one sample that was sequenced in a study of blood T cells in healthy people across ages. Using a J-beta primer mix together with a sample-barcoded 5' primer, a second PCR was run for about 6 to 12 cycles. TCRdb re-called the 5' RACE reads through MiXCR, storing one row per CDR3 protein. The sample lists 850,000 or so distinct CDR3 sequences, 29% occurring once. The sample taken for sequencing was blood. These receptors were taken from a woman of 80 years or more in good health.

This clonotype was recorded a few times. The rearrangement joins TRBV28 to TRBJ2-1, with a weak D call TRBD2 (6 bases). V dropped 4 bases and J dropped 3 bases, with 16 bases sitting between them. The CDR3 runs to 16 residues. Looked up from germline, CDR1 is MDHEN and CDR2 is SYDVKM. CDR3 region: CASSSVFPTSYNEQFF. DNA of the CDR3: TGTGCCAGCAGTTCCGTTTTCCCGACTAGCTACAATGAGCAGTTCTTC.

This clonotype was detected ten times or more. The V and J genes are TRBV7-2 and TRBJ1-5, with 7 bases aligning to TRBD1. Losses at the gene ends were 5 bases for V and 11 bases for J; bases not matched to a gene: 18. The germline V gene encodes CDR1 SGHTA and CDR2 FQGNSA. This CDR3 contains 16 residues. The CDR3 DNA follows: TGTGCCAGCAGCCCAAGACAGGGTGACTTAACCCAGGCCCAGCATTTT. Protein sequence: CASSPRQGDLTQAQHF.

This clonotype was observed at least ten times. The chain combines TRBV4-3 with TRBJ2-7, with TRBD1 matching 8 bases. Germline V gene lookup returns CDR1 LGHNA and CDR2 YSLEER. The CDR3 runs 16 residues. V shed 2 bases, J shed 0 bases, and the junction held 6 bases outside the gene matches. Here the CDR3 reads CASSQSATGGSYEQYF. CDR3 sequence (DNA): TGCGCCAGCAGCCAAAGCGCTACAGGGGGCTCCTACGAGCAGTACTTC.

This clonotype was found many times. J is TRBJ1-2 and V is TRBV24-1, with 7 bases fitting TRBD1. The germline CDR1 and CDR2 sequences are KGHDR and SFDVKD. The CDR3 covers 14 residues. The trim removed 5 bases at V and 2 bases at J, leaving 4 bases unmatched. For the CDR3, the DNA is TGTGCCACCAGTGGGACGACAGGGAACTATGGCTACACCTTC. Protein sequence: CATSGTTGNYGYTF.

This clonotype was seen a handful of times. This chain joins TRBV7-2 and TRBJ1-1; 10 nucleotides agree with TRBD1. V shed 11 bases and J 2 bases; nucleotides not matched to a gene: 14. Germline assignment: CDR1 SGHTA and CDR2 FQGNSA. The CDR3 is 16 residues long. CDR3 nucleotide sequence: TGTGCCGGCAACTCGGGGACAGGGGCGTTTAACACTGAAGCTTTCTTT. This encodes CAGNSGTGAFNTEAFF. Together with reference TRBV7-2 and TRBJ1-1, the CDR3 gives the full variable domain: GAGVSQSPSNKVTEKGKDVELRCDPISGHTALYWYRQSLGQGLEFLIYFQGNSAPDKSGLPSDRFSAERTGGSVSTLTIQRTQQEDSAVYLCAGNSGTGAFNTEAFFGQGTRLTVV.

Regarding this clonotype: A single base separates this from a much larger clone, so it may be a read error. The CDR3 region has the DNA TGTGCCACCAGTGATCCCTCTCGAAGTCTAACGACTAACCAAGAGGCCCAGTACTTC. Translating it yields CATSDPSRSLTTNQEAQYF. V usage is TRBV24-1 and J usage is TRBJ2-5; a weak D match, TRBD2 (5 bases). This CDR3 is 19 amino acids long. Germline lookup yields CDR1 KGHDR and CDR2 SFDVKD.

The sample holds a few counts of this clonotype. DNA of the CDR3: TGCAGTGCTAGCCGAACCGGGACAGGGGATAATCAGCCCCAGCATTTT. Protein product: CSASRTGTGDNQPQHF. V usage is TRBV20-1 and J usage is TRBJ1-5, with TRBD1 matching over 10 bases. V dropped 3 bases and J dropped 4; count of bases not matched to a gene: 9. Germline CDR1 and CDR2: DFQATT and SNEGSKA (reference sequence). CDR3 size: 16 residues.

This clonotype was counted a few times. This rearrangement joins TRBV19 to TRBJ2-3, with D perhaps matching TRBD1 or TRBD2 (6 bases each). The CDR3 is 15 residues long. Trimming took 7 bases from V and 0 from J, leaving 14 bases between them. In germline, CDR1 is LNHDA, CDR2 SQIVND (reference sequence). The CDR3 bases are TGTGCCAGTAAGGGAGGCAGGGGAAGCACAGATACGCAGTATTTT. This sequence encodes CASKGGRGSTDTQYF.

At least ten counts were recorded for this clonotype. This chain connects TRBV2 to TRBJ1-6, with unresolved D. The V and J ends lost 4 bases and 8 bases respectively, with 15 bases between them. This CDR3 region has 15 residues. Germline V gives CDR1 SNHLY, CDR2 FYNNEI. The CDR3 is CASSGGRGIDSPLHF. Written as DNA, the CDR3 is TGTGCCAGCAGTGGCGGGCGGGGAATTGATTCACCCCTCCACTTT. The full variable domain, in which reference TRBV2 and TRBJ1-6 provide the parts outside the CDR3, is EPEVTQTPSHQVTQMGQEVILRCVPISNHLYFYWYRQILGQKVEFLVSFYNNEISEKSEIFDDQFSVERPDGSNFTLKIRSTKLEDSAMYFCASSGGRGIDSPLHFGNGTRLTVT.

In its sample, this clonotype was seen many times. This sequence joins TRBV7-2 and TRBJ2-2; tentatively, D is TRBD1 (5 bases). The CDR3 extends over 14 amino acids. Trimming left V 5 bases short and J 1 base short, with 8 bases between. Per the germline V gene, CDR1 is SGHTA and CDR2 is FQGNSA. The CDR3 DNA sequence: TGTGCCAGCAGCCCGCAGGGGAACACCGGGGAGCTGTTTTTT. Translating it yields CASSPQGNTGELFF. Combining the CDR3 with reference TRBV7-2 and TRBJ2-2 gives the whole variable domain GAGVSQSPSNKVTEKGKDVELRCDPISGHTALYWYRQSLGQGLEFLIYFQGNSAPDKSGLPSDRFSAERTGGSVSTLTIQRTQQEDSAVYLCASSPQGNTGELFFGEGSRLTVL.

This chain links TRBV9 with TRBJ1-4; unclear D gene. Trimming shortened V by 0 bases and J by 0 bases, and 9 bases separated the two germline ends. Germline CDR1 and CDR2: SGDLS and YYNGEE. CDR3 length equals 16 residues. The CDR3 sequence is CASSVAEGATNEKLFF. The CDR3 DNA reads TGTGCCAGCAGCGTAGCTGAGGGAGCAACTAATGAAAAACTGTTTTTT.

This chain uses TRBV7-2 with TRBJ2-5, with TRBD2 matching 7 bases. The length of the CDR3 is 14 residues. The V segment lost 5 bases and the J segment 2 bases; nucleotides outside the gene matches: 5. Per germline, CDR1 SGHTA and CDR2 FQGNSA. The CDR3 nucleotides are TGTGCCAGCAGCACATCTAGCGGTCAAGAGACCCAGTACTTC. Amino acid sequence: CASSTSSGQETQYF.

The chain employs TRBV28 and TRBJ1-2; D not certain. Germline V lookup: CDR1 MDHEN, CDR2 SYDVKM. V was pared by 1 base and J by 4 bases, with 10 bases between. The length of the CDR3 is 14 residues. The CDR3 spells CASSLSVTSYGYTF. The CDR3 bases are TGTGCCAGCAGTTTATCCGTGACAAGCTATGGCTACACCTTC.

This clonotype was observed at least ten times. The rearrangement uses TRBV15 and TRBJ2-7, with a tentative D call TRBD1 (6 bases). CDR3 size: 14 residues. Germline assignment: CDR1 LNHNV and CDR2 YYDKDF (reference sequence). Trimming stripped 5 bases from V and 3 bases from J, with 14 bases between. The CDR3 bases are TGTGCCACCAGCCATTCAGGGGATCTCTACGAGCAGTACTTC. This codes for CATSHSGDLYEQYF.

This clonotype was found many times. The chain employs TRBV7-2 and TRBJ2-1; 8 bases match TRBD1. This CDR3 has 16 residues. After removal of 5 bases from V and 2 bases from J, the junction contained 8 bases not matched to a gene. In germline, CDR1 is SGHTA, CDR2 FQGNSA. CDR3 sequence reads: CASSANGQGPYNEQFF. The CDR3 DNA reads TGTGCCAGCAGCGCCAACGGACAGGGCCCCTACAATGAGCAGTTCTTC.

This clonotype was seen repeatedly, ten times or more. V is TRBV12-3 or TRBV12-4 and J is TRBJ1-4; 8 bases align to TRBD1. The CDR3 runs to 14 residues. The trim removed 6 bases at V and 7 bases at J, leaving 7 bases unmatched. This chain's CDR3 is CASRDTGGGEKLFF. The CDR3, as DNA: TGTGCCAGCAGGGATACAGGGGGAGGTGAAAAACTGTTTTTT.

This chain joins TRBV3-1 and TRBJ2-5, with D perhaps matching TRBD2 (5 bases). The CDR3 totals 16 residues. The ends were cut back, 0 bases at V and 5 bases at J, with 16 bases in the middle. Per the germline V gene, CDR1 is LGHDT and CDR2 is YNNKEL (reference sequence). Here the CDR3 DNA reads TGTGCCAGCAGCCAAGAATCAGGCCTGGGCGGGGAGACCCAGTACTTC. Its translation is CASSQESGLGGETQYF.

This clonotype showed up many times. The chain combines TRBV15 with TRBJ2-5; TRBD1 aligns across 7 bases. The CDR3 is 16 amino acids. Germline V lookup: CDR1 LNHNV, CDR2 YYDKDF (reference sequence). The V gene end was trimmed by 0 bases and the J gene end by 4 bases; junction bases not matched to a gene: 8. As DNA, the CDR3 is TGTGCCACCAGCAGAGATTTCCCAGGGGGATTAGAGACCCAGTACTTC. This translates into CATSRDFPGGLETQYF.

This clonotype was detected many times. The CDR3 DNA is TGCAGTGCTAGAACCCTTGGCGGGGGGGCGGGAAATGAGCAGTTCTTC. This sequence encodes CSARTLGGGAGNEQFF. The chain uses TRBV20-1 and TRBJ2-1, with TRBD2 matching 9 bases. The V segment lost 2 bases and the J segment 7 bases; nucleotides outside the gene matches: 12. The CDR3 runs to 16 residues. Germline-derived CDR1 and CDR2 are DFQATT and SNEGSKA (reference sequence).

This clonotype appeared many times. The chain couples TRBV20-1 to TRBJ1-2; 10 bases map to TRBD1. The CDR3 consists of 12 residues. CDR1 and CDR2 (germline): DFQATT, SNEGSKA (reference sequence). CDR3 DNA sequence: TGCAGCGGGACAGGGGATAACTATGGCTACACCTTC. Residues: CSGTGDNYGYTF.

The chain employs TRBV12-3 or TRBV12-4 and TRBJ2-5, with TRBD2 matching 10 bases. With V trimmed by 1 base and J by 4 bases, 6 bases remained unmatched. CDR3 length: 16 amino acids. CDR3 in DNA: TGTGCCAGCAGTTTAGGGGCTAGCGGGGGAACAGAGACCCAGTACTTC. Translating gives CASSLGASGGTETQYF.

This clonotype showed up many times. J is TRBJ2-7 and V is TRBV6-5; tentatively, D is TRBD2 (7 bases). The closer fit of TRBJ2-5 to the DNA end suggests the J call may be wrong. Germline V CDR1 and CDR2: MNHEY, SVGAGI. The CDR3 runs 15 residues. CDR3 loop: CASSYSGGAEGTQYF. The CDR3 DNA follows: TGTGCCAGCAGTTACTCTGGGGGGGCGGAAGGGACCCAGTACTTC.

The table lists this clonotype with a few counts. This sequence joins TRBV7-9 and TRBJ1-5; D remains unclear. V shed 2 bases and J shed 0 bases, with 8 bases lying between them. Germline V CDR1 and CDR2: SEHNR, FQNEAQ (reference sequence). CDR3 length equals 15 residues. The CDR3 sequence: CASSLFGNSNQPQHF. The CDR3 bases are TGTGCCAGCAGCTTATTTGGTAATAGCAATCAGCCCCAGCATTTT. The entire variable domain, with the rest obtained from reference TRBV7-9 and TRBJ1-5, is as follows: DTGVSQNPRHKITKRGQNVTFRCDPISEHNRLYWYRQTLGQGPEFLTYFQNEAQLEKSRLLSDRFSAERPKGSFSTLEIQRTEQGDSAMYLCASSLFGNSNQPQHFGDGTRLSIL.

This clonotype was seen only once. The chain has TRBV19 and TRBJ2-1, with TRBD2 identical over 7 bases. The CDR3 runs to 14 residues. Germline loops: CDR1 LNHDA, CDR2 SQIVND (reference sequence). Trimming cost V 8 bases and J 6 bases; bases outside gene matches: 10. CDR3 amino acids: CASRSWEGFNEQFF. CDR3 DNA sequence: TGTGCCAGTCGTTCCTGGGAGGGTTTCAATGAGCAGTTCTTC.

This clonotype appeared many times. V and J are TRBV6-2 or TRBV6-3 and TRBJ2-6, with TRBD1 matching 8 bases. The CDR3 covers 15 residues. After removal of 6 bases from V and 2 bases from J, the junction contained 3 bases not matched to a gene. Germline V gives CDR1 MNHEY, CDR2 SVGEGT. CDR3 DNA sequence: TGTGCCAGCAGGGCAGGGGGCACTGGGGCCAACGTCCTGACTTTC. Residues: CASRAGGTGANVLTF.

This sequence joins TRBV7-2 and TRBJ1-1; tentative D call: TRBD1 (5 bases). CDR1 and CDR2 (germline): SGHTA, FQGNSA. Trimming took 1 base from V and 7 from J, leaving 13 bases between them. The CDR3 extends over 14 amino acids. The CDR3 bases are TGTGCCAGCAGCTTAGGCGGGGGAACTCATGAAGCTTTCTTT. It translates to CASSLGGGTHEAFF.

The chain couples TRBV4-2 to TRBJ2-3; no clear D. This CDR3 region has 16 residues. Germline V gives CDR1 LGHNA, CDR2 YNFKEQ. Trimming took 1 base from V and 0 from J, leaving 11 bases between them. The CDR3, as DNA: TGTGCCAGCAGCCAAGGCTTCCTCGAAAGCACAGATACGCAGTATTTT. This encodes CASSQGFLESTDTQYF.

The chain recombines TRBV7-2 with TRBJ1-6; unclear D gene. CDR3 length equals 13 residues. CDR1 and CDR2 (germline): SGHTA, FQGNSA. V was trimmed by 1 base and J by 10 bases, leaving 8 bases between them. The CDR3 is CASSLDGSSPLHF. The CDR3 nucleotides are TGTGCCAGCAGCTTAGATGGGAGCTCACCCCTCCACTTT.

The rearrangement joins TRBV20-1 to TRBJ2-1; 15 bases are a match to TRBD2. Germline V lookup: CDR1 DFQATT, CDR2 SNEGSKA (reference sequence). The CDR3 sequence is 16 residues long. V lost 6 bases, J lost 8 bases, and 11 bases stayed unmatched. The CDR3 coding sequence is TGCAGTGCGATAAAAATCGGACTAGCGGGGGGGGATGAGCAGTTCTTC. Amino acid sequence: CSAIKIGLAGGDEQFF.

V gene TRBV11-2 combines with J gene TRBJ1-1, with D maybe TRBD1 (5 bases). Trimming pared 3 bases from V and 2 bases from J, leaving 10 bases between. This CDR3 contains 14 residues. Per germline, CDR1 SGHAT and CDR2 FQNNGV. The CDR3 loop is CASSFRQQNTEAFF. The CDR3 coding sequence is TGTGCCAGCAGCTTTAGACAGCAAAACACTGAAGCTTTCTTT. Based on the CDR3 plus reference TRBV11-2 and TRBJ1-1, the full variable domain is EAGVAQSPRYKIIEKRQSVAFWCNPISGHATLYWYQQILGQGPKLLIQFQNNGVVDDSQLPKDRFSAERLKGVDSTLKIQPAKLEDSAVYLCASSFRQQNTEAFFGQGTRLTVV.

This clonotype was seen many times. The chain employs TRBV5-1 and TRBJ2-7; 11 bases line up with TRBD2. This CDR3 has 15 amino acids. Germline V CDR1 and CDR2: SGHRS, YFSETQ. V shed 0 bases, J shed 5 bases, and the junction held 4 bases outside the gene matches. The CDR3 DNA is TGCGCCAGCAGCTTGGGACTAGCGGGGATCGACGAGCAGTACTTC. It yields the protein CASSLGLAGIDEQYF. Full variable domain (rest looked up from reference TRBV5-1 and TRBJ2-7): KAGVTQTPRYLIKTRGQQVTLSCSPISGHRSVSWYQQTPGQGLQFLFEYFSETQRNKGNFPGRFSGRQFSNSRSEMNVSTLELGDSALYLCASSLGLAGIDEQYFGPGTRLTVT.